Here is one T cell receptor beta chain with its context. Its antigen is not yet known. The record has no base qualities; no much larger clone is one base away. These data come from a study of cytomegalovirus exposure and HLA in healthy donors (dated by TCRdb to about 2017). Notes on the research overall: According to an earlier analysis of 587 of the donors, about 190 million T cells yielded 95 million to 140 million unique TCR beta sequences and 276 Gb of sequence data. In a later analysis, previously published TCR beta repertoires from hundreds of donors were re-analyzed and high-resolution HLA genotyping was added so that TCR occurrence patterns could be studied. In the later analysis, no new phenotypic data were used to find candidate immune exposures; instead, reliance was placed on TCR beta sequences and their occurrence across donors. Among 398 genotyped donors of the cohort, an average of approximately 240,000 unique TCR beta nucleotide sequences were sequenced per donor, roughly 18% of them non-productive. The number of typed donors differed by locus: about 620-630 for A, B, C, DRB1 and DQB1; some 500 for DQA1; 600 to 610 for DPA1; and around 490 for DPB1. HLA typing included class I and class II loci at four-digit resolution. The study profiled the T cell repertoires of about 640 subjects by immunosequencing and related them to cytomegalovirus serostatus. In an earlier analysis of more than 550 of the donors, high-throughput TCR beta sequencing was used to judge whether each TCR beta V gene segment behaved as functional or pseudogenic. Because of strong linkage in the cohort, 4 to 6 DR-DQ haplotypes were treated as single units for association and clustering. The study aimed to test whether cataloging public T cell receptors could reveal signatures of past pathogen exposure. Genome-wide SNP genotypes for about 60% of the 666 donors were used in a later genetic analysis, which treated that subset as a discovery cohort. High-throughput TCR immunosequencing, statistical association of individual TCRs with disease status, and machine learning were combined to predict cytomegalovirus infection status. A separate validation cohort of about 110 different subjects was used in addition to the approximately 610-subject first cohort. Every discovery cohort repertoire had been produced on one sequencing platform. An early release that covered fewer than 750 HLA-typed donors contained about 290 gigabases of sequencing data and tens of millions of unique TCR sequences. Of the approximately 370 genotyped donors, roughly 80% were placed in the genetic ancestry cluster associated with self-reported Caucasian donors. Donor age, sex, ethnicity and CMV serostatus were compiled together with the repertoire data.

The cohort consisted of 650 to 850 healthy bone marrow donors. At the time of sampling, every cohort member was nominally healthy, though immune exposures that went unrecorded were likely present. The donor tested CMV seronegative, placing the donor among the 300 to 450 seronegative members of the cohort. Every donor gave a peripheral blood sample, and the peripheral blood mononuclear cells from that sample were used for TCR beta sequencing. The Qiagen DNeasy Blood Extraction Kit was used to extract genomic DNA from the blood cell samples. The study at large found these results: Compared with equally common non-associated chains, HLA-associated TCR beta chains in a later analysis were more clonally expanded and had lower generation probabilities. Strong co-occurrence of HLA alleles, especially DR and DQ, made assigning TCR associations to individual alleles difficult. The authors suggested that the approach could potentially be generalized to other disease states and immunological phenotypes. Most CMV-associated TCR beta chains appeared to be HLA-restricted in a later analysis, and the HLA associations seemed to be driven largely by CMV exposure. According to a later analysis, TCR association rates differed among HLA loci, with DRB1 alleles showing the most associated TCRs and HLA-C alleles showing the fewest. Correlated functional status among segregating V segments might reflect linkage disequilibrium, but an unknown experimental factor could not be ruled out. Because the 87-base-pair reads could not distinguish some IMGT-functional V segments, including TRBV6-2 and TRBV6-3, those segments were excluded. In a later genetic analysis, a missense DCLRE1C variant was associated with V-gene and J-gene trimming of TCR beta chains, and the association was replicated in an independent cohort. Across donors, most TCR sequences were observed very rarely, whereas some public TCRs were present in many individuals. A few of the identified cytomegalovirus-associated TCR beta chains were confirmed in vitro to be specific for cytomegalovirus antigens. At a false discovery rate of 0.05, a later analysis linked some 18,000 TCR beta sequences to specific HLA alleles. In both the original and validation cohorts, the classifier was reported to diagnose cytomegalovirus status with high specificity and sensitivity. A further reported finding was that TCR beta sequences accurately predicted the HLA-A and HLA-B alleles for most subjects in the first cohort. For the cohort, immune exposure information was limited to CMV serostatus. Broadly in line with IMGT annotations, most TCR beta V segments showed up in productive rearrangements about 87% or about 30% of the time in an earlier analysis of 450 to 750 of the donors. Only TCR beta chains were sequenced in this cohort, and the absence of alpha or paired-chain data limited detectable features. The study listed 164 TCR beta chains as associated with cytomegalovirus. According to a later genetic analysis, donors in an Asian-associated ancestry cluster had fewer N-insertions in productive TCRs than the approximately 700-donor mean. According to a later analysis, parvovirus B19, influenza, CMV and Epstein-Barr virus appeared linked to several top co-occurrence clusters. Sequencing depth was assumed to be roughly uniform across donors in the presence/absence analyses, though that assumption may not hold. A group of highly shared sequence variants was considered likely to be a technical artifact of the sequencing pipeline. Because HLA typing was unavailable for some donors at each locus, only the typed subset was used in association tests. Roughly 15 rarely observed V segments, including chromosome 9 orphons, were excluded from the earlier analysis of about 600 of the donors because counts were too low.

Library preparation employed the immunoSEQ multiplex PCR assay. For the multiplex PCR, a mixture combining 60 forward primers for TCR Vbeta segments and 13 reverse primers for TCR Jbeta segments was used. The CDR3 region of rearranged TCR beta genes was amplified from genomic DNA by a multiplex PCR assay. The amplified TCR beta libraries were sequenced on the Illumina HiSeq System as 87-base-pair reads. The authors processed their data as follows. Across the roughly 600 repertoires, a later analysis counted approximately 83 million unique TCR beta chains, 9.5 million to 12 million of which were shared by at least two donors. Raw reads were error-corrected and collapsed into unique sequences with a nearest-neighbor algorithm that merged closely related sequences to remove PCR and sequencing errors. V, D and J gene segments were assigned by aligning CDR3 sequences to IMGT reference sequences. For a sequence to be retained, at least a six-nucleotide match to both a V gene segment and a J gene segment was required. Rearrangements were called productive when the CDR3 lacked stop codons and stayed in frame with V and J; all others were non-productive. Following IMGT convention, CDR3 was defined as the stretch from the second conserved V-encoded cysteine to the conserved J-encoded phenylalanine. The earlier analysis of about 530 of the donors excluded any sequence lacking an unambiguous match to a single V gene segment. In an earlier analysis of a few hundred of the donors, V segments were called functional above 56.7% productive rearrangements and were called segregating when the between-donor standard deviation exceeded 5%. A statistical classification framework was built for diagnosing cytomegalovirus status from the catalog of TCR beta chain sequences. In a later analysis, V and J genes were assigned by comparing TCR nucleotide sequences against IMGT/GENE-DB human TR gene sequences. A later analysis assigned CDR3 sequences and most-parsimonious VDJ recombination scenarios with the TCRdist pipeline. In a later analysis, every TCR beta chain was defined by the combination of its CDR3 amino acid sequence and its V-gene family, and reads without a unique V-gene family were dropped. In a later analysis, around 600 highly shared, low-generation-probability nucleotide sequences were removed to address suspected cross-contamination and a sequencing artifact. In a later analysis, a clonal expansion index was calculated for each public chain from normalized within-repertoire ranks of inferred template counts. In a later analysis, generation probabilities were computed with a VDJ recombination model fitted to out-of-frame rearrangements, and the resulting probabilities were checked against IGoR. Hypergeometric tests were used in a later analysis to score TCR-TCR, TCR-HLA and TCR-CMV co-occurrence, with a repertoire-size bias correction applied to the TCR pairs. To estimate false discovery rates, a later analysis permuted the HLA or CMV assignments 20 times. A later analysis grouped co-occurring TCRs with DBSCAN, adding TCRdist sequence similarity when clustering within HLA-allele-positive subsets. Repertoires with fewer than 30,000 or more than 120,000 public chains were left out of co-occurrence clustering, as were a handful of repertoires with anomalous nucleotide sharing. The table was pulled from immuneACCESS by TCRdb, which kept in-frame rearrangements only. Such tables lose some clones; where checked, under half of the loss comes from unresolved V genes, and the rest has no known cause. The V and J calls and clone size come from that table; D and trimming were worked out from the DNA. The sample includes about 210,000 clones, with over 60% observed a single time. The ten most abundant clones make up approximately 1.8% of the sample.

Including cysteine and phenylalanine, the CDR3 has 18 amino acids. The only DNA kept is the CDR3, 54 bases in frame from the first base. The germline V gene supplies CDR1 SGHTA and CDR2 FQGNSA. Trimming removed 1 base from V and 2 bases from J; the gene matches leave 8 bases unexplained. This receptor was obtained from a male donor in good health and CMV-seronegative. Sequencing was carried out using PBMCs. Here the chain combines TRBV7-2 and TRBJ2-1, and TRBD2 matches 10 of the central bases. In nucleotide form, the sequence is TGTGCCAGCAGCTTAGTAGCTAGCGGGGGCGGGACCTACAATGAGCAGTTCTTC. Translation gives CASSLVASGGGTYNEQFF. Supplemented by the reference TRBV7-2 and TRBJ2-1 proteins around the CDR3, the complete variable domain is GAGVSQSPSNKVTEKGKDVELRCDPISGHTALYWYRQSLGQGLEFLIYFQGNSAPDKSGLPSDRFSAERTGGSVSTLTIQRTQQEDSAVYLCASSLVASGGGTYNEQFFGPGTRLTVL.